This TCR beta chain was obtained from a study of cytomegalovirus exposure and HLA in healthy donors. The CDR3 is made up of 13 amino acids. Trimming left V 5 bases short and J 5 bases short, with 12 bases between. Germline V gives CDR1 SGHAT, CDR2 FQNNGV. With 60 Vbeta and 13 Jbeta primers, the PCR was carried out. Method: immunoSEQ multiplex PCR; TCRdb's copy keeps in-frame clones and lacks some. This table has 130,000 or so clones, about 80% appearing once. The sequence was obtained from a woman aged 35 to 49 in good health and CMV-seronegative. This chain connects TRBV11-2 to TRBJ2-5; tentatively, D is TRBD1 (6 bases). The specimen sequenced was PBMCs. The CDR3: CASSPQGWETQYF. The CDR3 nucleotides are TGTGCCAGCAGCCCTCAGGGGTGGGAGACCCAGTACTTC.